The 12 T cell receptor beta chains below come from one sample, sequenced in a study of shared clonotypes between healthy human individuals. CD45RO-negative, CCR7-selected cells formed the naive CD8 fraction, which excluded terminally differentiated effector memory CD45RA+ cells. Assay used: immunoSEQ multiplex PCR; TCRdb lists only in-frame clones, some missing. The repertoire has about 820,000 clones, almost 95% of them found once; the top ten carry nearly 25%. Input material: naive CD8+ T cells sorted from blood. The receptors derive from a man aged 30 to 45 in good health.

V usage is TRBV27 and J usage is TRBJ2-1; 8 bases agree with TRBD2. This CDR3 is 18 amino acids long. Germline V gene data show CDR1 as MNHEY and CDR2 as SMNVEV (reference sequence). The V segment lost 0 bases and the J segment 4 bases; nucleotides outside the gene matches: 11. The CDR3 DNA reads as TGTGCCAGCAGTTTATCGGGGTGGCAAGCGGGAGAGTACAATGAGCAGTTCTTC. Amino acids: CASSLSGWQAGEYNEQFF.

The chain is built from TRBV7-9 and TRBJ2-1; the D call may be TRBD1 or TRBD2 (5 bases each). The CDR3 totals 18 residues. The germline V gene encodes CDR1 SEHNR and CDR2 FQNEAQ (reference sequence). The V and J ends lost 5 bases and 5 bases respectively, with 25 bases between them. CDR3 DNA: TGTGCCAGCAGCCCCGGGTGGGGCCGGGATAATGTTGACAATGAGCAGTTCTTC. This gives the protein CASSPGWGRDNVDNEQFF.

V gene TRBV6-1 combines with J gene TRBJ2-3; TRBD1 is a possible D gene (6 bases). The V gene's germline CDR1 is MNHNS and CDR2 SASEGT. Trimming left V 4 bases short and J 4 bases short, with 9 bases between. CDR3 length: 13 residues. The CDR3 DNA reads as TGTGCCAGCAGTGGAGGGGGTCCAGATACGCAGTATTTT. Residues: CASSGGGPDTQYF.

This rearrangement joins TRBV28 to TRBJ2-5, with 9 bases identical to TRBD1. The CDR3 covers 13 residues. With V trimmed by 5 bases and J by 5 bases, 3 bases remained unmatched. Germline lookup yields CDR1 MDHEN and CDR2 SYDVKM. CDR3 loop: CASSEGTGETQYF. The DNA for the CDR3 is TGTGCCAGCAGTGAAGGGACAGGGGAGACCCAGTACTTC. The full variable domain, rest sourced from reference TRBV28 and TRBJ2-5, is DVKVTQSSRYLVKRTGEKVFLECVQDMDHENMFWYRQDPGLGLRLIYFSYDVKMKEKGDIPEGYSVSREKKERFSLILESASTNQTSMYLCASSEGTGETQYFGPGTRLLVL.

This chain uses TRBV4-1 with TRBJ2-1; no definite D call. The CDR3 totals 16 residues. The germline CDR1 and CDR2 sequences are MGHRA and YSYEKL. The V end was cut by 0 bases, the J end by 2 bases, with 11 bases between. The CDR3 protein is CASSQENSSPYNEQFF. CDR3 DNA sequence: TGCGCCAGCAGCCAAGAAAACAGTAGCCCCTACAATGAGCAGTTCTTC.

The chain is built from TRBV2 and TRBJ2-1; D perhaps matches TRBD2 (5 bases). The length of the CDR3 is 17 residues. CDR1 is SNHLY and CDR2 is FYNNEI in the germline V gene. V lost 6 bases and J lost 4, with 22 bases in between. The CDR3 reads CASRSLFDVGEYNEQFF. The CDR3 nucleotides read TGTGCCAGCAGATCTTTATTCGATGTTGGGGAGTACAATGAGCAGTTCTTC. Combining the CDR3 with reference TRBV2 and TRBJ2-1 gives the whole variable domain EPEVTQTPSHQVTQMGQEVILRCVPISNHLYFYWYRQILGQKVEFLVSFYNNEISEKSEIFDDQFSVERPDGSNFTLKIRSTKLEDSAMYFCASRSLFDVGEYNEQFFGPGTRLTVL.

V gene TRBV29-1 combines with J gene TRBJ2-5, with 15 bases identical to TRBD2. In germline, CDR1 is SQVTM, CDR2 ANQGSEA. The ends lost 6 bases at V and 5 bases at J; junction bases unmatched: 7. This CDR3 spans 15 amino acids. CDR3 loop: CSVAHGLAGGETQYF. Here the CDR3 DNA reads TGCAGCGTCGCTCATGGACTAGCGGGAGGGGAGACCCAGTACTTC.

The V call is TRBV28, the J call TRBJ1-5; perhaps TRBD1 as D (5 bases). The V gene lost 5 bases and the J gene lost 6 bases, with 17 bases spanning the gap. The CDR3 totals 15 residues. CDR1 and CDR2 (germline): MDHEN, SYDVKM. The CDR3 protein is CASSRVQGRGQPQHF. The CDR3 DNA sequence: TGTGCCAGCAGTAGGGTCCAGGGCCGTGGTCAGCCCCAGCATTTT.

This sequence joins TRBV4-1 and TRBJ1-1; D is uncertain. CDR1 and CDR2 from the germline V gene are MGHRA and YSYEKL. The V end was cut by 4 bases, the J end by 3 bases, with 12 bases between. The CDR3 covers 14 residues. This CDR3 reads CASSLSTEYTEAFF. In DNA form, the CDR3 reads TGCGCCAGCAGCCTATCGACGGAATACACTGAAGCTTTCTTT.

This clone came up once. The chain uses TRBV7-9 and TRBJ2-1; 8 bases are a match to TRBD1. Germline V gene data show CDR1 as SEHNR and CDR2 as FQNEAQ (reference sequence). The V and J ends lost 10 bases and 10 bases, in that order; junction bases with no gene match: 9. The CDR3 is 12 residues long. In DNA form, the CDR3 reads TGTGCCAAAGAGGCAGGGGGCGAGGAGCAGTTCTTC. It yields the protein CAKEAGGEEQFF.

The genes are TRBV5-1 and TRBJ2-1; 8 bases agree with TRBD1. This CDR3 has 15 amino acids. CDR1 is SGHRS, CDR2 YFSETQ, per germline. V was pared by 4 bases and J by 8 bases, with 11 bases of the junction left unmatched. The chain's CDR3 is CASSDGQGSLDEQFF. CDR3 bases: TGCGCCAGCAGCGATGGACAGGGCAGTCTCGATGAGCAGTTCTTC.

CDR3 loop: CASSQAGGRANEQYF. CDR3 nucleotide sequence: TGTGCCAGCAGCCAAGCGGGCGGGAGGGCGAACGAGCAGTACTTC. The V and J genes are TRBV14 and TRBJ2-7; 9 bases agree with TRBD2. CDR3 length equals 15 residues. Germline loops: CDR1 SGHDN, CDR2 FVKESK. J was trimmed by 5 bases and V by 1 base; bases with no gene match: 6.